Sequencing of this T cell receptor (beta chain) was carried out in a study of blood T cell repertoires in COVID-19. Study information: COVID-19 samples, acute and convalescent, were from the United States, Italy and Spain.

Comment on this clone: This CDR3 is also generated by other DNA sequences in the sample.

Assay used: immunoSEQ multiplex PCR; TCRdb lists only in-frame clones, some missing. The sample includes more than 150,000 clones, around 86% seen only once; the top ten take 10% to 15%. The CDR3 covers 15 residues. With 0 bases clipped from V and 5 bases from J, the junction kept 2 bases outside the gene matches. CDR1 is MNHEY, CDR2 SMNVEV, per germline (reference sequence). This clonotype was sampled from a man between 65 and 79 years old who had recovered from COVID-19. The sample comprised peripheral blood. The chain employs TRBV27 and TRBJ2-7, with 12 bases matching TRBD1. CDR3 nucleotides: TGTGCCAGCAGTTTATCCCGGGACAGGGGGCACGAGCAGTACTTC. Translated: CASSLSRDRGHEQYF.